This record looks at one T cell receptor beta chain sequence and its context. The sample originates from a study of blood T cell repertoires in COVID-19. The wider study: The cDNA or gDNA used as material had been derived from T cells, B-cell-depleted T cells, or PBMCs.

This CDR3 comprises 19 residues. Produced via immunoSEQ multiplex PCR; TCRdb's table is partial and in-frame only. The data show roughly 59,000 clones, with about 81% seen just once and around 14% held by the top ten. This TCR derives from a man of 80 years or more with acute or convalescent COVID-19. Sequenced input: peripheral blood. This sequence joins TRBV21-1 and TRBJ1-1; the D call TRBD1 from the table was never checked on the DNA. TRBV21-1 is deemed a pseudogene. CDR3 protein: CASSKDGQGSKPLNTEAFF. CDR3 sequence (DNA): TGTGCCAGCAGCAAAGATGGGCAGGGGTCTAAACCTCTGAACACTGAAGCTTTCTTT.